This T cell receptor (beta chain) was sequenced for a study of CD8 T cells in Susac syndrome. As for the study in general: Patients with Susac syndrome who were sequenced included over five with active disease and roughly eight in remission.

The CDR3 is 16 residues long. V lost 0 bases, J lost 0 bases, and 9 bases lay in between. Germline CDR1 and CDR2: DFQATT and SNEGSKA (reference sequence). The authors reverse transcribed roughly 0.5 to 1 ug RNA with random hexamers. It was immunoSEQ multiplex PCR that amplified TCR beta CDR3 across 54 Vbeta and 13 Jbeta. TCRdb used MiXCR to reprocess the immunoSEQ multiplex PCR reads, holding one entry per CDR3 protein. The sample comprises over 150,000 distinct CDR3 sequences, 85% to 95% of which are singletons, and approximately 0.099% rests with the top ten. This sequence was found in a human donor with Susac syndrome. This rearrangement joins TRBV20-1 to TRBJ2-6, with a tentative D call TRBD1 (5 bases). The specimen sequenced was CD4+ T cells from PBMCs. The chain's CDR3 is CSARDKGDSGANVLTF. The DNA for the CDR3 is TGCAGTGCTAGAGATAAAGGGGACTCTGGGGCCAACGTCCTGACTTTC.